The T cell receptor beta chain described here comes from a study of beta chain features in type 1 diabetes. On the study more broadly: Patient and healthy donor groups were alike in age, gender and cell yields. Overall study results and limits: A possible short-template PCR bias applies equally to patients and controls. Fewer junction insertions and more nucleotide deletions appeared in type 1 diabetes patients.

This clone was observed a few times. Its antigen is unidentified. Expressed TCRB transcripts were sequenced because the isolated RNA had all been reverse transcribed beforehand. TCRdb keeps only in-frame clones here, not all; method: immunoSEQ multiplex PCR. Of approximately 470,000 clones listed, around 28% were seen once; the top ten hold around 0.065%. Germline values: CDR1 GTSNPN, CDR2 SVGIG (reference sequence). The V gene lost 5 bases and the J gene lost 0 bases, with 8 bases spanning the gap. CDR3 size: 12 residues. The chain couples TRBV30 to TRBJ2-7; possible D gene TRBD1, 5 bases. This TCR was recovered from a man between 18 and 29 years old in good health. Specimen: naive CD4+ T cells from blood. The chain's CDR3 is CAWSDNSYEQYF. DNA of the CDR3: TGTGCCTGGTCGGACAACTCCTACGAGCAGTACTTC.